This T cell receptor (beta chain) derives from a study of T cell changes during pregnancy in multiple sclerosis. Only one count was recorded for this clone. The V end lost 3 bases, the J end lost 1 base, and 12 bases lay between the germline ends. The V gene's germline CDR1 is MDHEN and CDR2 SYDVKM. The CDR3 consists of 15 residues. The repertoire was sequenced with immunoSEQ multiplex PCR; TCRdb's copy has only in-frame clones and lacks some. The profile shows 65,000 to 90,000 clones, approximately 90% of them singletons. The V call is TRBV28, the J call TRBJ2-5; tentative D call: TRBD1 (6 bases). The TCR originated in a female donor with multiple sclerosis, enrolled in a pregnancy study. The material sequenced was peripheral blood, taken in the first trimester of pregnancy. CDR3 residues: CASSFEYRVQETQYF. For the CDR3, the DNA is TGTGCCAGCAGTTTCGAATACAGGGTCCAAGAGACCCAGTACTTC.